One sample yielded the 3 T cell receptor beta chains listed below, sequenced in a study of breast tumors, draining lymph nodes, adjacent tissues. Using its own MiXCR run on the multiplex PCR reads, TCRdb lists one record per CDR3 protein. The sample shows 20,000 to 30,000 distinct CDR3 sequences, 60% to 75% of them seen only once. The specimen was tumor-adjacent breast tissue. The receptors were sampled from a female donor with breast cancer. Some clones in this sample may be carry-over from other donors' samples.

This clonotype was observed many times. V gene TRBV25-1 combines with J gene TRBJ2-2, with D possibly being TRBD1 (6 bases). This CDR3 has 15 amino acids. With 1 base removed from V and 3 bases from J, the gap between germline ends came to 9 bases. Germline assignment: CDR1 MGHDK and CDR2 SYGVNS. CDR3 residues: CASSESKGDTGELFF. The DNA of the CDR3 is TGTGCCAGCAGTGAATCTAAGGGGGACACCGGGGAGCTGTTTTTT.

The chain combines TRBV28 with TRBJ1-5; no firm D call. The last part of the DNA fits TRBJ1-6 better; the J call may be wrong. This CDR3 region has 13 residues. The V gene's germline CDR1 is MDHEN and CDR2 SYDVKM. CDR3 DNA: TGTGCCAGCAGTTTCACGGGAGGGTGGCCCCTCCACTTT. This codes for CASSFTGGWPLHF.

This clonotype was seen many times. The V call is TRBV3-1, the J call TRBJ1-5; D remains ambiguous. Trimming left V 2 bases short and J 5 bases short, with 10 bases between. CDR3 size: 14 residues. Germline lookup yields CDR1 LGHDT and CDR2 YNNKEL (reference sequence). CDR3 sequence reads: CASSQIPGDQPQHF. The CDR3 DNA follows: TGTGCCAGCAGCCAAATACCGGGCGATCAGCCCCAGCATTTT.